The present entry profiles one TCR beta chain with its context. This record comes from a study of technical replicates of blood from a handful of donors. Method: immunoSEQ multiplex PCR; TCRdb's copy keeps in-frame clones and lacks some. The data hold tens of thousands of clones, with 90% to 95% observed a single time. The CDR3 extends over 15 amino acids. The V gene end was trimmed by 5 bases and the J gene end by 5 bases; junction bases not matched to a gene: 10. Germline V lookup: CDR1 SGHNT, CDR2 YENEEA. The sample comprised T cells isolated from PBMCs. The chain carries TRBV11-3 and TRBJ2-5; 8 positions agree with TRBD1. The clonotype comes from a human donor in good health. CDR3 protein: CASSTGQGSSETQYF. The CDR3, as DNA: TGTGCCAGCAGCACCGGACAGGGAAGTTCGGAGACCCAGTACTTC.